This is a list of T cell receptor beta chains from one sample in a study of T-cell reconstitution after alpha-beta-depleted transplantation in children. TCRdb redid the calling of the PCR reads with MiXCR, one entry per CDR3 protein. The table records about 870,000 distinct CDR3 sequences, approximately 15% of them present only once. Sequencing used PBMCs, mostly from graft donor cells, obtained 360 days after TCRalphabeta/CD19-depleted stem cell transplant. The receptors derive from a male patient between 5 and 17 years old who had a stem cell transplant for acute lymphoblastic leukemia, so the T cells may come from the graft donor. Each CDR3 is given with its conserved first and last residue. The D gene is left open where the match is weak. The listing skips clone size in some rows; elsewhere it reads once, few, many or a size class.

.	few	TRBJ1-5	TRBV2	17	CASRDGGSQYSNQPQHF	TGTGCCAGCAGAGACGGTGGCAGTCAATATAGCAATCAGCCCCAGCATTTT
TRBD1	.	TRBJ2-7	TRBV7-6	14	CASSAGTGFHEQYF	TGTGCCAGCAGCGCCGGGACAGGGTTTCACGAGCAGTACTTC
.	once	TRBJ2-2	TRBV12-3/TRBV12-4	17	CASTRGGTGLNTGELFF	TGTGCCAGCACCCGGGGGGGGACAGGGCTAAACACCGGGGAGCTGTTTTTT
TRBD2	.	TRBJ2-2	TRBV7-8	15	CASSSGLAGRGELFF	TGTGCCAGCAGCTCGGGACTAGCGGGAAGGGGGGAGCTGTTTTTT
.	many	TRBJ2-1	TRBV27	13	CASNNHSYNEQFF	TGTGCCAGCAATAACCACTCCTACAATGAGCAGTTCTTC
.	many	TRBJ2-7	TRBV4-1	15	CASSQSGTGSYEQYF	TGTGCCAGCAGCCAATCCGGGACGGGTTCCTACGAGCAGTACTTC
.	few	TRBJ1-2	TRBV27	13	CASSFGGVGGYTF	TGTGCCAGCAGTTTCGGCGGGGTCGGGGGCTACACCTTC
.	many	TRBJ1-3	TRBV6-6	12	CASSPAGNTIYF	TGTGCCAGCAGCCCGGCTGGAAACACCATATATTTT
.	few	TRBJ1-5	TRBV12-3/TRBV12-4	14	CASSFGGARQPQHF	TGTGCCAGCAGTTTCGGGGGCGCGAGACAGCCCCAGCATTTT
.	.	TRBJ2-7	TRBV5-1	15	CASSLASGGSDEQYF	TGCGCCAGCAGCTTGGCTTCCGGGGGAAGCGACGAGCAGTACTTC
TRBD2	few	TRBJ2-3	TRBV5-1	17	CASSTLAGEGATDTQYF	TGCGCCAGCAGTACCCTAGCGGGAGAAGGGGCCACAGATACGCAGTATTTT
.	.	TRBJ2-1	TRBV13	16	CASSLGLFGRYNEQFF	TGTGCCAGCAGCTTAGGGCTTTTTGGACGGTACAATGAGCAGTTCTTC
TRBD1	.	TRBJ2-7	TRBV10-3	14	CAIKPGQLIYEQYF	TGTGCCATCAAGCCGGGACAGCTAATCTACGAGCAGTACTTC
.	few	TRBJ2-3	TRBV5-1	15	CASSPLQTVRDTQYF	TGCGCCAGCAGCCCCCTACAGACGGTCCGAGATACGCAGTATTTT
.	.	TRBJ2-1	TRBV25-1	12	CATYAPGNEQFF	TGTGCCACTTACGCGCCCGGGAATGAGCAGTTCTTC
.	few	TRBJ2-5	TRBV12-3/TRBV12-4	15	CASRDSGLGQETQYF	TGTGCCAGCAGGGATAGCGGTTTGGGGCAAGAGACCCAGTACTTC
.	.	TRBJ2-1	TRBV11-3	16	CASSLDGNSVDNEQFF	TGTGCCAGCAGCTTAGATGGTAATAGCGTAGACAATGAGCAGTTCTTC
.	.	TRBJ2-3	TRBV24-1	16	CATSDFTSPGTDTQYF	TGTGCCACCAGTGATTTTACTAGCCCTGGCACAGATACGCAGTATTTT
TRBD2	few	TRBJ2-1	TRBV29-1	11	CSFGRGREQFF	TGCAGCTTCGGGCGGGGGAGAGAGCAGTTCTTC
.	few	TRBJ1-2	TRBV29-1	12	CSVDSPSDGYTF	TGCAGCGTTGATTCCCCTTCCGATGGCTACACCTTC
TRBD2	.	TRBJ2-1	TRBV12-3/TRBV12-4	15	CASRPSGRASNEQFF	TGTGCCAGCAGGCCTAGCGGGAGGGCGTCCAATGAGCAGTTCTTC
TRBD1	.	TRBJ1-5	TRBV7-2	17	CASSLGSFRGGNQPQHF	TGTGCCAGCAGCTTAGGGAGTTTCAGGGGGGGCAATCAGCCCCAGCATTTT
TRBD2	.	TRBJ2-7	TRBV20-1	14	CSALRASGINEQYF	TGCAGTGCTCTCAGGGCTAGCGGGATCAACGAGCAGTACTTC
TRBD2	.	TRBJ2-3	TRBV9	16	CASSGGGSWSTDTQYF	TGTGCCAGCAGCGGGGGGGGGAGCTGGTCCACAGATACGCAGTATTTT
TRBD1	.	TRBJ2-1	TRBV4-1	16	CASSDWGQGQYNEQFF	TGCGCCAGCAGCGACTGGGGACAGGGACAATACAATGAGCAGTTCTTC
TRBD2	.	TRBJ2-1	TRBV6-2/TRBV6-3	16	CASSYLSGGPSGEQFF	TGTGCCAGCAGTTACTTATCGGGAGGGCCCTCGGGTGAGCAGTTCTTC
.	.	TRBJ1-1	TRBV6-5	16	CASSYGGIPRNTEAFF	TGTGCCAGCAGTTATGGGGGGATCCCACGAAACACTGAAGCTTTCTTT
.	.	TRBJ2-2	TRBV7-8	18	CASSARSSIFVDTGELFF	TGTGCCAGCAGCGCCCGATCATCCATCTTCGTAGACACCGGGGAGCTGTTTTTT
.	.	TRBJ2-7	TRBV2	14	CASSEATPLYEQYF	TGTGCCAGCAGTGAAGCGACCCCCCTCTACGAGCAGTACTTC
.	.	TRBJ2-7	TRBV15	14	CATSATSKRNEQYF	TGTGCCACCAGCGCAACTAGCAAGAGGAACGAGCAGTACTTC
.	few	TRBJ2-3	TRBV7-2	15	CASSLLWLGSDTQYF	TGTGCCAGCAGCTTATTATGGCTAGGCTCAGATACGCAGTATTTT
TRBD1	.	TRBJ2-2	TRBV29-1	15	CSASSDRINTGELFF	TGCAGCGCTTCATCGGACAGGATCAACACCGGGGAGCTGTTTTTT
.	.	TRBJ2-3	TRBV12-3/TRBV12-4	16	CASSPIVQKRTDTQYF	TGTGCCAGCAGTCCCATTGTCCAAAAGCGCACAGATACGCAGTATTTT
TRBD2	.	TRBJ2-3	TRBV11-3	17	CASSPGMSGGASDTQYF	TGTGCCAGCAGCCCCGGTATGTCGGGAGGCGCGTCAGATACGCAGTATTTT
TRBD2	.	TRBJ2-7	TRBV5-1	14	CASSPQRGPYEQYF	TGCGCCAGCAGCCCCCAGCGGGGGCCCTACGAGCAGTACTTC
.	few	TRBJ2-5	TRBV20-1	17	CSARDYRVSGAQETQYF	TGCAGTGCTAGAGATTATCGAGTTAGCGGAGCGCAAGAGACCCAGTACTTC
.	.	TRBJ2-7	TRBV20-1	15	CSARVWQRISYEQYF	TGCAGTGCTAGAGTCTGGCAACGTATCTCCTACGAGCAGTACTTC
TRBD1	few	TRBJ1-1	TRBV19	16	CASSITGRQGKDEAFF	TGTGCCAGTAGTATTACGGGTCGACAGGGCAAGGATGAAGCTTTCTTT
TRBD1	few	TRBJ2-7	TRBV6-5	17	CASSYDRGLLSSYEQYF	TGTGCCAGCAGTTACGACAGGGGCCTGCTGAGCTCCTACGAGCAGTACTTC
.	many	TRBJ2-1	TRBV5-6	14	CASSLVAHYNEQFF	TGTGCCAGCAGCTTGGTTGCTCACTACAATGAGCAGTTCTTC
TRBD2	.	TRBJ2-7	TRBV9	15	CASSEPGLAAYEQYF	TGTGCCAGCAGCGAGCCGGGACTAGCGGCCTACGAGCAGTACTTC
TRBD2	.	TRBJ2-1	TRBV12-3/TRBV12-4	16	CASRTHGGSSYNEQFF	TGTGCCAGCAGAACCCATGGCGGGAGCTCCTACAATGAGCAGTTCTTC
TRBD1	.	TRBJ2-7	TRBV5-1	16	CASSWETGSSLDEQYF	TGCGCCAGCAGCTGGGAGACAGGGTCCTCACTTGATGAGCAGTACTTC
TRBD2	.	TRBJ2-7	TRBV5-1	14	CASRLAGSPYEQYF	TGCGCCAGCAGGCTAGCGGGGTCCCCCTACGAGCAGTACTTC
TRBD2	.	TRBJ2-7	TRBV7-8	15	CASSFVGLAGYEQYF	TGTGCCAGCAGCTTCGTCGGACTAGCGGGCTACGAGCAGTACTTC
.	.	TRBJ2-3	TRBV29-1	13	CSVNLDFPDTQYF	TGCAGCGTAAATTTGGATTTCCCAGATACGCAGTATTTT
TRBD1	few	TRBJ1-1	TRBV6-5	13	CATHRGPNTEAFF	TGTGCCACCCACAGGGGCCCGAACACTGAAGCTTTCTTT
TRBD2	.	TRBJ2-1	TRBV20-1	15	CSARAPSGPYNEQFF	TGCAGTGCTAGAGCCCCTAGCGGGCCTTACAATGAGCAGTTCTTC
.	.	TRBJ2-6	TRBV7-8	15	CASSFAESGANVLTF	TGTGCCAGCAGCTTCGCGGAATCTGGGGCCAACGTCCTGACTTTC
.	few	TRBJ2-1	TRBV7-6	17	CASSLEIEAGLYNEQFF	TGTGCCAGCAGCTTAGAAATAGAGGCGGGTCTCTACAATGAGCAGTTCTTC
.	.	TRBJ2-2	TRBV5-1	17	CASSLSQGSWNTGELFF	TGCGCCAGCAGCTTGAGCCAGGGGAGTTGGAACACCGGGGAGCTGTTTTTT
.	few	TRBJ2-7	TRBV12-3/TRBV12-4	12	CASSLVGVGEYF	TGTGCCAGCAGTTTAGTGGGGGTGGGGGAGTACTTC
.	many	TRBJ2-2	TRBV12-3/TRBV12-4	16	CAIARSLILAAGELFF	TGTGCCATCGCTCGCAGTTTAATATTGGCGGCCGGGGAGCTGTTTTTT
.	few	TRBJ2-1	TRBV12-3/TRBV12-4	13	CASSPLWGNEQFF	TGTGCCAGCAGTCCCCTGTGGGGAAATGAGCAGTTCTTC